What follows are 26 T cell receptor beta chains derived from one specimen sequenced in a study of T cell changes during pregnancy in multiple sclerosis. The repertoire was sequenced with immunoSEQ multiplex PCR; TCRdb's copy has only in-frame clones and lacks some. The sample comprises tens of thousands of clones, roughly 89% of which are singletons, and around 0.5% rests with the top ten. Sample: CD4+ T cells from peripheral blood mononuclear cells, taken in the first trimester of pregnancy. These receptors were collected from a female donor with multiple sclerosis, enrolled in a pregnancy study.

A note on this clone: At one of its ends the junction is not consistent with the germline gene, which may arise from a read error. The rearrangement uses TRBV27 and TRBJ1-1, with D perhaps matching TRBD1 (6 bases). From germline, CDR1 is MNHEY and CDR2 SMNVEV (reference sequence). The CDR3 is 13 residues long. The CDR3 loop reads CASSAAWDTEAFF. The CDR3 DNA follows: TGTGCCAGCAGTGCAGCATGGGACACCGAAGCTTTCTTT.

The chain joins TRBV13 to TRBJ2-2; a possible D gene is TRBD2 (6 bases). The CDR3 is 17 residues long. In germline, CDR1 is PRHDT, CDR2 FYEKMQ (reference sequence). The ends were cut back, 6 bases at V and 5 bases at J, with 22 bases in the middle. The DNA of the CDR3 is TGTGCCAGCAGTGTTATGGGGGGTACATCGGTTACCGGGGAGCTGTTTTTT. Translation: CASSVMGGTSVTGELFF.

In its sample, this clone was seen a few times. This chain joins TRBV28 and TRBJ1-3; D is undetermined. Looked up from germline, CDR1 is MDHEN and CDR2 is SYDVKM. Trimming took 6 bases from V and 0 from J, leaving 18 bases between them. This CDR3 has 17 amino acids. CDR3 nucleotides: TGTGCCAGCAGCCACCCCTCTGCCGAGTTCTCTGGAAACACCATATATTTT. It specifies CASSHPSAEFSGNTIYF.

The chain uses TRBV6-1 and TRBJ2-7; no clear D. With 2 bases removed from V and 2 bases from J, the gap between germline ends came to 16 bases. The CDR3 length is 16 residues. CDR1 and CDR2 from the germline V gene are MNHNS and SASEGT. This CDR3 is CASSEPYFWRAYEQYF. CDR3 sequence (DNA): TGTGCCAGCAGTGAACCGTATTTTTGGAGAGCCTACGAGCAGTACTTC.

This clone was found a few times. The V call is TRBV5-5, the J call TRBJ1-4; 9 nucleotides align to TRBD1. The CDR3 covers 14 residues. Per germline, CDR1 SGHKS and CDR2 YYEKEE (reference sequence). V trimming: 2 bases; J trimming: 8 bases; junction bases outside the gene matches: 4. This CDR3 reads CASSLQGAGEKLFF. The CDR3 DNA sequence: TGTGCCAGCAGCTTACAGGGGGCGGGGGAAAAACTGTTTTTT.

The rearrangement links TRBV5-1 to TRBJ2-1; 9 bases match TRBD1. Germline-derived CDR1 and CDR2 are SGHRS and YFSETQ. The junction had 11 bases not matched to a gene; V was cut back by 7 bases and J by 0 bases. This CDR3 has 17 residues. The CDR3 is CASGRTGEADSYNEQFF. The CDR3 DNA reads TGCGCCAGCGGGCGGACAGGGGAAGCGGACTCCTACAATGAGCAGTTCTTC.

The genes are TRBV15 and TRBJ2-1, with D possibly being TRBD2 (6 bases). The V end was cut by 0 bases, the J end by 6 bases, with 15 bases between. The CDR3 sequence is 16 residues long. Per the germline V gene, CDR1 is LNHNV and CDR2 is YYDKDF (reference sequence). The CDR3 nucleotides read TGTGCCACCAGCAGAGAGGATTTGCTAGCGAGCAATGAGCAGTTCTTC. It translates to CATSREDLLASNEQFF.

This sequence joins TRBV19 and TRBJ1-5, with D unresolved. The CDR3 runs 14 residues. The germline gives CDR1 LNHDA, CDR2 SQIVND (reference sequence). V was cut by 1 base and J by 5 bases, with 9 bases left in between. The DNA for the CDR3 is TGTGCCAGTAGTATAGGCAGGAATGATCAGCCCCAGCATTTT. It is translated as CASSIGRNDQPQHF.

The V and J genes are TRBV5-5 and TRBJ1-2; possible D gene TRBD1, 6 bases. V was shortened by 4 bases and J by 5 bases, with 18 bases between the two germline ends. This CDR3 comprises 15 residues. Germline lookup yields CDR1 SGHKS and CDR2 YYEKEE (reference sequence). CDR3 bases: TGTGCCAGCAGCCTGGACAGATCCTTGCGATATGGCTACACCTTC. Its translation is CASSLDRSLRYGYTF. Supplemented by reference TRBV5-5 and TRBJ1-2, the full variable domain reads DAGVTQSPTHLIKTRGQQVTLRCSPISGHKSVSWYQQVLGQGPQFIFQYYEKEERGRGNFPDRFSARQFPNYSSELNVNALLLGDSALYLCASSLDRSLRYGYTFGSGTRLTVV.

The chain couples TRBV28 to TRBJ2-6, with D possibly matching TRBD1 (6 bases). There are 16 residues in the CDR3. Germline CDR1 reads MDHEN; CDR2 reads SYDVKM. The V end lost 5 bases, the J end lost 2 bases, and 13 bases lay between the germline ends. This chain's CDR3 is CASSKNRVPGANVLTF. DNA of the CDR3: TGTGCCAGCAGTAAGAACAGGGTCCCTGGGGCCAACGTCCTGACTTTC.

This clone was detected once. V is TRBV9 and J is TRBJ2-3, with D possibly TRBD2 on 5 matching bases. Germline V gene data show CDR1 as SGDLS and CDR2 as YYNGEE. This CDR3 contains 16 residues. V was trimmed by 0 bases and J by 0 bases, leaving 11 bases between them. This CDR3 reads CASSVAHGISTDTQYF. DNA for the CDR3: TGTGCCAGCAGCGTAGCTCACGGGATAAGCACAGATACGCAGTATTTT. Filled out from reference TRBV9 and TRBJ2-3, the complete variable domain reads DSGVTQTPKHLITATGQRVTLRCSPRSGDLSVYWYQQSLDQGLQFLIQYYNGEERAKGNILERFSAQQFPDLHSELNLSSLELGDSALYFCASSVAHGISTDTQYFGPGTRLTVL.

The chain links TRBV6-6 to TRBJ2-7, with 15 bases lining up with TRBD2. V shed 10 bases, J shed 3 bases, and the junction held 10 bases outside the gene matches. The germline CDR1 and CDR2 sequences are MNHNY and SVGAGI (reference sequence). The CDR3 spans 16 residues. DNA for the CDR3: TGTGCCACCTCCGGACTAGCGGGAGGGACCGGCTACGAGCAGTACTTC. Translating gives CATSGLAGGTGYEQYF.

The chain is built from TRBV5-4 and TRBJ2-1; 15 bases fit TRBD2. Germline V gene sequence: CDR1 SGHNT, CDR2 YYREEE (reference sequence). The CDR3 loop spans 16 amino acids. V lost 4 bases to trimming and J lost 10 bases; unmatched junction nucleotides: 9. The CDR3 loop is CASSLPGLAGGGEQFF. Here the CDR3 DNA reads TGTGCCAGCAGCCTACCGGGACTAGCGGGAGGAGGCGAGCAGTTCTTC.

CDR3 bases: TGTGCCAGCAGCCAAGATCGGGGGAGCTCCTATAATTCACCCCTCCACTTT. This codes for CASSQDRGSSYNSPLHF. V is TRBV4-2 and J is TRBJ1-6; a weak D match, TRBD1 (5 bases). CDR1 is LGHNA and CDR2 is YNFKEQ in the germline V gene. With 0 bases removed from V and 0 bases from J, the gap between germline ends came to 9 bases. The CDR3 spans 17 residues.

The chain carries TRBV4-1 and TRBJ2-4, with a tentative D call TRBD2 (5 bases). Trimming left V 0 bases short and J 7 bases short, with 10 bases between. The germline V gene has CDR1 MGHRA and CDR2 YSYEKL. The CDR3 spans 14 residues. The CDR3 reads CASSQDIRGNIQYF. DNA for the CDR3: TGCGCCAGCAGCCAAGATATCCGAGGGAACATTCAGTACTTC.

In DNA form, the CDR3 reads TGTGCCAGCTCACGACGGACAGGATTCAATCAGCCCCAGCATTTT. Its protein is CASSRRTGFNQPQHF. V gene TRBV18 combines with J gene TRBJ1-5; TRBD1 agrees at 7 bases. J lost 3 bases, V lost 4 bases, and 6 bases had no gene match. CDR1 is KGHSH and CDR2 is LQKENI in the germline V gene. The CDR3 has 15 amino acids. The variable domain in full, completed from reference TRBV18 and TRBJ1-5, reads NAGVMQNPRHLVRRRGQEARLRCSPMKGHSHVYWYRQLPEEGLKFMVYLQKENIIDESGMPKERFSAEFPKEGPSILRIQQVVRGDSAAYFCASSRRTGFNQPQHFGDGTRLSIL.

The chain couples TRBV7-2 to TRBJ2-1, with TRBD2 as a possible D gene (6 bases). Germline values: CDR1 SGHTA, CDR2 FQGNSA. Trimming pared 5 bases from V and 0 bases from J, leaving 14 bases between. The CDR3 totals 16 residues. This CDR3 is CASSPILASSYNEQFF. In nucleotides, the CDR3 is TGTGCCAGCAGCCCCATACTAGCTAGCTCCTACAATGAGCAGTTCTTC.

This clone was seen a handful of times. V is TRBV10-3 and J is TRBJ1-3; D ambiguous. This CDR3 has 12 amino acids. Germline V gene data show CDR1 as ENHRY and CDR2 as SYGVKD. Trimming took 6 bases from V and 4 from J, leaving 7 bases between them. Here the CDR3 reads CAISAVGNTIYF. The CDR3 DNA is TGTGCCATCAGCGCGGTCGGAAACACCATATATTTT.

The rearrangement joins TRBV19 to TRBJ1-4; TRBD1 matches at 10 bases. V was clipped by 4 bases and J by 7 bases; unmatched bases: 6. CDR3 length: 15 amino acids. Germline V gives CDR1 LNHDA, CDR2 SQIVND (reference sequence). The CDR3 protein is CASSTGTGAPEKLFF. DNA of the CDR3: TGTGCCAGTAGTACCGGGACAGGGGCCCCTGAAAAACTGTTTTTT.

The sample holds one count of this clone. The CDR3 sequence is CASSLSGGAVKTQYF. CDR3 DNA: TGCGCCAGCAGCCTGAGCGGGGGGGCGGTGAAGACCCAGTACTTC. V and J are TRBV5-1 and TRBJ2-5; 10 bases are a match to TRBD2. CDR3 length equals 15 residues. With V trimmed by 4 bases and J by 6 bases, 9 bases remained unmatched. CDR1 SGHRS and CDR2 YFSETQ come from the germline V gene.

The chain links TRBV6-5 to TRBJ2-7; TRBD2 might be the D (5 bases). The V gene's germline CDR1 is MNHEY and CDR2 SVGAGI. CDR3 length equals 12 residues. Between the trimmed V and J ends, which lost 6 bases and 6 bases, there was a span of 12 bases. CDR3 sequence (DNA): TGTGCCAGCAGGGGAGTTGCTGGCGAGCAGTACTTC. It is translated as CASRGVAGEQYF.

This clone was observed once. The chain combines TRBV18 with TRBJ2-7, with TRBD2 matching over 11 bases. CDR3 length: 20 residues. The V segment lost 2 bases and the J segment 4 bases; nucleotides outside the gene matches: 19. Germline loops: CDR1 KGHSH, CDR2 LQKENI. For the CDR3, the DNA is TGTGCCAGCTCACCAACCATAGAAGGTAGCGGGAGGGCCGAGTTGTACGAGCAGTACTTC. Amino acid sequence: CASSPTIEGSGRAELYEQYF.

The chain recombines TRBV18 with TRBJ2-7; 7 nucleotides agree with TRBD1. The CDR3 spans 13 residues. Germline CDR1 and CDR2: KGHSH and LQKENI. V was clipped by 3 bases and J by 5 bases; unmatched bases: 4. DNA for the CDR3: TGTGCCAGCTCACCTACAGGGGTAAACGAGCAGTACTTC. Protein: CASSPTGVNEQYF.

The J gene is TRBJ1-1, the V gene TRBV28; tentative D call: TRBD1 (5 bases). Trimming left V 6 bases short and J 3 bases short, with 11 bases between. There are 13 residues in the CDR3. Germline V lookup: CDR1 MDHEN, CDR2 SYDVKM. As DNA, the CDR3 is TGTGCCAGCAGCCTGGCGACAGACACTGAAGCTTTCTTT. It specifies CASSLATDTEAFF.

This rearrangement joins TRBV6-1 to TRBJ2-1, with TRBD2 identical over 12 bases. Germline V CDR1 and CDR2: MNHNS, SASEGT. J was trimmed by 6 bases and V by 4 bases; bases with no gene match: 4. This CDR3 comprises 15 residues. The CDR3: CASSGTSGGSNEQFF. DNA of the CDR3: TGTGCCAGCAGTGGTACTAGCGGGGGGTCCAATGAGCAGTTCTTC.

This chain uses TRBV27 with TRBJ1-1, with TRBD1 matching over 9 bases. Trimming took 5 bases from V and 4 from J; bases not matched to a gene: 8. The CDR3 covers 15 residues. Germline assignment: CDR1 MNHEY and CDR2 SMNVEV (reference sequence). In DNA form, the CDR3 reads TGTGCCAGCAGTAATCCGGGACAGGGTCGCACTGAAGCTTTCTTT. Translating it yields CASSNPGQGRTEAFF.